These T cell receptor beta chains were read from a single sample in a study of blood T cell repertoires in COVID-19. Sequenced by immunoSEQ multiplex PCR; TCRdb stores in-frame clones only, minus some. The data hold under 300,000 clones, with about 83% observed a single time. The specimen was peripheral blood. These receptors all come from a man aged 50 to 59 with acute or convalescent COVID-19. Both conserved end residues are part of each CDR3. Each record gives: J gene, D gene, clone size, V gene, CDR3 protein, CDR3 DNA. A D gene is named only where the DNA matches it firmly. Not every row has a clone size; where given, it reads once, few, many or a size class.

j_gene: TRBJ1-5; d_gene: NA; abundance: NA; v_gene: TRBV2; CDR3aa: CASSGNRGNQPQHF; CDR3nt: TGTGCCAGCAGCGGGAACAGGGGCAATCAGCCCCAGCATTTT
j_gene: TRBJ2-1; d_gene: TRBD2; abundance: NA; v_gene: TRBV11-3; CDR3aa: CASSFQREVNEQFF; CDR3nt: TGTGCCAGCAGCTTTCAGCGGGAGGTTAATGAGCAGTTCTTC
j_gene: TRBJ1-1; d_gene: NA; abundance: NA; v_gene: TRBV7-9; CDR3aa: CASSPPLGARVGNTEAFF; CDR3nt: TGTGCCAGCAGCCCCCCGTTGGGGGCCCGTGTAGGGAACACTGAAGCTTTCTTT
j_gene: TRBJ2-7; d_gene: TRBD2; abundance: NA; v_gene: TRBV11-2; CDR3aa: CASSPGTSEYVEQYF; CDR3nt: TGTGCCAGCAGCCCCGGGACTAGCGAGTACGTCGAGCAGTACTTC
j_gene: TRBJ2-1; d_gene: TRBD2; abundance: NA; v_gene: TRBV19; CDR3aa: CASSIDPLAGVWNEQFF; CDR3nt: TGTGCCAGTAGTATAGATCCTCTAGCGGGAGTATGGAATGAGCAGTTCTTC
j_gene: TRBJ2-7; d_gene: TRBD2; abundance: NA; v_gene: TRBV6-5; CDR3aa: CASSYGGSTYEQYF; CDR3nt: TGTGCCAGCAGTTACGGCGGGAGCACCTACGAGCAGTACTTC
j_gene: TRBJ1-1; d_gene: NA; abundance: NA; v_gene: TRBV5-1; CDR3aa: CASRFGTPPAEAFF; CDR3nt: TGCGCCAGCAGATTTGGGACTCCCCCGGCTGAAGCTTTCTTT
j_gene: TRBJ1-2; d_gene: TRBD1; abundance: NA; v_gene: TRBV28; CDR3aa: CASSLSGTGRSGYTF; CDR3nt: TGTGCCAGCAGTTTATCCGGGACAGGGAGAAGCGGCTACACCTTC
j_gene: TRBJ2-7; d_gene: NA; abundance: NA; v_gene: TRBV5-5; CDR3aa: CASSLAGANYEQYF; CDR3nt: TGTGCCAGCAGCTTGGCAGGGGCCAACTACGAGCAGTACTTC
j_gene: TRBJ1-2; d_gene: NA; abundance: NA; v_gene: TRBV20-1; CDR3aa: CSASSQAQGSNYGYTF; CDR3nt: TGCAGTGCTAGTTCCCAGGCCCAAGGGAGTAACTATGGCTACACCTTC
j_gene: TRBJ2-7; d_gene: NA; abundance: once; v_gene: TRBV19; CDR3aa: CASSMAPGGVSYEQYF; CDR3nt: TGTGCCAGTAGTATGGCCCCGGGTGGAGTCTCCTACGAGCAGTACTTC
j_gene: TRBJ2-7; d_gene: NA; abundance: NA; v_gene: TRBV6-1; CDR3aa: CASSEYQLRDWTYEQYF; CDR3nt: TGTGCCAGCAGTGAATACCAACTCCGGGACTGGACCTACGAGCAGTACTTC
j_gene: TRBJ2-3; d_gene: TRBD1; abundance: NA; v_gene: TRBV19; CDR3aa: CASSGTGGDTQYF; CDR3nt: TGTGCCAGTAGTGGGACAGGGGGAGATACGCAGTATTTT
j_gene: TRBJ1-2; d_gene: NA; abundance: NA; v_gene: TRBV21-1; CDR3aa: CASSKVRDYGYTF; CDR3nt: TGTGCCAGCAGCAAAGTCAGGGACTATGGCTACACCTTC
j_gene: TRBJ2-1; d_gene: TRBD2; abundance: NA; v_gene: TRBV19; CDR3aa: CASRGLAGEQFF; CDR3nt: TGTGCCAGTAGGGGACTAGCGGGTGAGCAGTTCTTC
j_gene: TRBJ1-2; d_gene: TRBD1; abundance: NA; v_gene: TRBV19; CDR3aa: CASSIYDREFGYTF; CDR3nt: TGTGCCAGTAGTATCTACGACAGGGAGTTTGGCTACACCTTC
j_gene: TRBJ2-5; d_gene: NA; abundance: once; v_gene: TRBV29-1; CDR3aa: CSVGGVGIETQYF; CDR3nt: TGCAGCGTCGGAGGTGTGGGGATCGAGACCCAGTACTTC
j_gene: TRBJ2-4; d_gene: TRBD1; abundance: NA; v_gene: TRBV7-3; CDR3aa: CASSLRQGIYKNIQYF; CDR3nt: TGTGCCAGCAGCTTAAGACAGGGGATCTACAAAAACATTCAGTACTTC
j_gene: TRBJ1-5; d_gene: NA; abundance: NA; v_gene: TRBV6-5; CDR3aa: CATLRGDSNQPQHF; CDR3nt: TGTGCCACCCTCCGGGGGGATAGCAATCAGCCCCAGCATTTT
j_gene: TRBJ2-1; d_gene: NA; abundance: NA; v_gene: TRBV28; CDR3aa: CASSQIRGNEQFF; CDR3nt: TGTGCCAGCAGTCAAATCAGGGGAAATGAGCAGTTCTTC
j_gene: TRBJ1-1; d_gene: NA; abundance: once; v_gene: TRBV6-5; CDR3aa: CASSLDRQAFF; CDR3nt: TGTGCCAGCAGCCTTGACAGGCAAGCTTTCTTT
j_gene: TRBJ2-3; d_gene: TRBD2; abundance: NA; v_gene: TRBV6-5; CDR3aa: CASSYWSGGPGDTQYF; CDR3nt: TGTGCCAGCAGTTACTGGAGCGGGGGGCCTGGAGATACGCAGTATTTT
j_gene: TRBJ1-4; d_gene: NA; abundance: NA; v_gene: TRBV28; CDR3aa: CASTAGVGAQIYPNEKLFF; CDR3nt: TGTGCCAGTACGGCGGGGGTGGGGGCACAAATATATCCTAATGAAAAACTGTTTTTT
j_gene: TRBJ1-5; d_gene: NA; abundance: NA; v_gene: TRBV27; CDR3aa: CASSSLSSNQPQHF; CDR3nt: TGTGCCAGCAGTTCCCTCTCTAGCAATCAGCCCCAGCATTTT
j_gene: TRBJ2-7; d_gene: NA; abundance: NA; v_gene: TRBV6-1; CDR3aa: CASSEQGRTYEQYF; CDR3nt: TGTGCCAGCAGTGAACAGGGAAGGACCTACGAGCAGTACTTC
j_gene: TRBJ1-1; d_gene: TRBD1; abundance: NA; v_gene: TRBV2; CDR3aa: CASSDSYRGGRAFF; CDR3nt: TGTGCCAGCAGTGATTCATACAGGGGAGGTAGAGCTTTCTTT
j_gene: TRBJ2-7; d_gene: NA; abundance: NA; v_gene: TRBV20-1; CDR3aa: CSVFKSYEQYF; CDR3nt: TGCAGCGTCTTCAAGAGCTACGAGCAGTACTTC
j_gene: TRBJ1-2; d_gene: NA; abundance: NA; v_gene: TRBV3-1/TRBV3-2; CDR3aa: CASSPTAGGGGYTF; CDR3nt: TGTGCCAGCAGCCCCACGGCCGGGGGTGGAGGCTACACCTTC
j_gene: TRBJ2-1; d_gene: NA; abundance: once; v_gene: TRBV20-1; CDR3aa: CSASERVEQFF; CDR3nt: TGCAGTGCTAGCGAGAGAGTTGAGCAGTTCTTC
j_gene: TRBJ2-5; d_gene: NA; abundance: NA; v_gene: TRBV3-1/TRBV3-2; CDR3aa: CASSPLRGPQETQYF; CDR3nt: TGTGCCAGCAGCCCCTTGCGGGGGCCTCAAGAGACCCAGTACTTC
j_gene: TRBJ2-3; d_gene: TRBD2; abundance: NA; v_gene: TRBV13; CDR3aa: CASSLGLAGTDTQYF; CDR3nt: TGTGCCAGCAGCTTAGGTCTAGCGGGCACAGATACGCAGTATTTT
j_gene: TRBJ2-2; d_gene: NA; abundance: NA; v_gene: TRBV9; CDR3aa: CASSVAGATGELFF; CDR3nt: TGTGCCAGCAGCGTAGCTGGGGCCACCGGGGAGCTGTTTTTT
j_gene: TRBJ1-3; d_gene: NA; abundance: few; v_gene: TRBV5-4; CDR3aa: CASSYLEGNTIYF; CDR3nt: TGTGCCAGCAGCTACTTAGAAGGAAACACCATATATTTT
j_gene: TRBJ2-7; d_gene: NA; abundance: NA; v_gene: TRBV1; CDR3aa: CTSSQTGTSASYEQYF; CDR3nt: TGCACCAGCAGCCAAACCGGGACTAGCGCTTCCTACGAGCAGTACTTC
j_gene: TRBJ1-5; d_gene: NA; abundance: NA; v_gene: TRBV28; CDR3aa: CASSFGSNQPQHF; CDR3nt: TGTGCCAGCAGTTTTGGCAGCAATCAGCCCCAGCATTTT
j_gene: TRBJ1-2; d_gene: NA; abundance: NA; v_gene: TRBV5-1; CDR3aa: CASSLVSGVYGYTF; CDR3nt: TGCGCCAGCAGCTTGGTTTCAGGGGTATATGGCTACACCTTC
j_gene: TRBJ1-2; d_gene: TRBD1; abundance: NA; v_gene: TRBV28; CDR3aa: CASRATGQASNYGYTF; CDR3nt: TGTGCCAGCAGAGCCACGGGACAGGCCTCTAACTATGGCTACACCTTC
j_gene: TRBJ2-7; d_gene: NA; abundance: NA; v_gene: TRBV5-4; CDR3aa: CASSLEAGEYEQYF; CDR3nt: TGTGCCAGCAGCTTGGAGGCAGGGGAATACGAGCAGTACTTC
j_gene: TRBJ2-3; d_gene: TRBD2; abundance: NA; v_gene: TRBV20-1; CDR3aa: CSASWGLAGGTDTQYF; CDR3nt: TGCAGTGCTAGTTGGGGACTAGCGGGGGGCACAGATACGCAGTATTTT
j_gene: TRBJ2-7; d_gene: TRBD1; abundance: NA; v_gene: TRBV5-1; CDR3aa: CASSPRTGAEQYF; CDR3nt: TGCGCCAGCAGCCCCCGGACAGGGGCCGAGCAGTACTTC
j_gene: TRBJ2-7; d_gene: TRBD2; abundance: NA; v_gene: TRBV19; CDR3aa: CASSIRTGGSYEQYF; CDR3nt: TGTGCCAGTAGTATACGAACGGGGGGGTCCTACGAGCAGTACTTC
j_gene: TRBJ2-7; d_gene: NA; abundance: NA; v_gene: TRBV29-1; CDR3aa: CSVGTDEQYF; CDR3nt: TGCAGCGTTGGCACAGACGAGCAGTACTTC
j_gene: TRBJ1-4; d_gene: NA; abundance: NA; v_gene: TRBV7-2; CDR3aa: CASSLTGTTNEKLFF; CDR3nt: TGTGCCAGCAGCTTAACAGGCACAACTAATGAAAAACTGTTTTTT
j_gene: TRBJ2-1; d_gene: TRBD1; abundance: NA; v_gene: TRBV19; CDR3aa: CASATGGFRNEQFF; CDR3nt: TGTGCCAGTGCGACAGGGGGGTTTCGTAATGAGCAGTTCTTC
j_gene: TRBJ2-3; d_gene: NA; abundance: NA; v_gene: TRBV5-1; CDR3aa: CASSLAGGATDTQYF; CDR3nt: TGCGCCAGCAGCTTGGCGGGGGGCGCGACAGATACGCAGTATTTT
j_gene: TRBJ1-1; d_gene: TRBD1; abundance: few; v_gene: TRBV13; CDR3aa: CASRDRALNTEAFF; CDR3nt: TGTGCCTCCCGGGACAGGGCCTTAAACACTGAAGCTTTCTTT
j_gene: TRBJ2-7; d_gene: TRBD2; abundance: few; v_gene: TRBV28; CDR3aa: CASSVRLAGTYEQYF; CDR3nt: TGTGCCAGCAGTGTTCGACTAGCGGGAACCTACGAGCAGTACTTC
j_gene: TRBJ2-7; d_gene: NA; abundance: NA; v_gene: TRBV28; CDR3aa: CASSRNFRGSYEQYF; CDR3nt: TGTGCCAGCAGTCGCAATTTCAGAGGAAGCTACGAGCAGTACTTC
j_gene: TRBJ1-2; d_gene: NA; abundance: NA; v_gene: TRBV27; CDR3aa: CASSFREVSLGYGYTF; CDR3nt: TGTGCCAGCAGTTTTCGGGAGGTTTCGTTGGGCTATGGCTACACCTTC
j_gene: TRBJ1-3; d_gene: TRBD1; abundance: NA; v_gene: TRBV4-1; CDR3aa: CASSQAGTGGTIYF; CDR3nt: TGCGCCAGCAGCCAAGCCGGGACAGGCGGCACCATATATTTT
j_gene: TRBJ1-1; d_gene: NA; abundance: NA; v_gene: TRBV3-1/TRBV3-2; CDR3aa: CASSQGGGYTEAFF; CDR3nt: TGTGCCAGCAGCCAAGGGGGGGGTTACACTGAAGCTTTCTTT
j_gene: TRBJ1-2; d_gene: NA; abundance: NA; v_gene: TRBV5-1; CDR3aa: CASSSLRGRGYGYTF; CDR3nt: TGCGCCAGCAGCTCCCTAAGAGGCAGAGGCTATGGCTACACCTTC
j_gene: TRBJ1-3; d_gene: NA; abundance: once; v_gene: TRBV4-1; CDR3aa: CASSRDRYSGNTIYF; CDR3nt: TGCGCCAGCAGCCGAGACAGGTACTCTGGAAACACCATATATTTT
j_gene: TRBJ2-1; d_gene: TRBD2; abundance: few; v_gene: TRBV4-2; CDR3aa: CASSHLSGGDNEQFF; CDR3nt: TGTGCCAGCAGCCACCTTAGCGGGGGGGACAATGAGCAGTTCTTC
j_gene: TRBJ1-5; d_gene: NA; abundance: NA; v_gene: TRBV4-1; CDR3aa: CASSAGGSNQPQHF; CDR3nt: TGCGCCAGCAGCGCCGGAGGTAGCAATCAGCCCCAGCATTTT
j_gene: TRBJ2-1; d_gene: TRBD2; abundance: NA; v_gene: TRBV11-2; CDR3aa: CASSLWTSGSNEQFF; CDR3nt: TGTGCCAGCAGCCTATGGACTAGCGGGAGTAATGAGCAGTTCTTC
j_gene: TRBJ2-2; d_gene: TRBD2; abundance: few; v_gene: TRBV6-5; CDR3aa: CASRSWTRRTGELFF; CDR3nt: TGTGCCAGCAGGTCGTGGACTAGACGCACCGGGGAGCTGTTTTTT
j_gene: TRBJ1-1; d_gene: NA; abundance: NA; v_gene: TRBV4-1; CDR3aa: CASSQVVGTEAFF; CDR3nt: TGCGCCAGCAGCCAAGTCGTCGGCACTGAAGCTTTCTTT
j_gene: TRBJ2-3; d_gene: NA; abundance: NA; v_gene: TRBV2; CDR3aa: CASSVQPYSTDTQYF; CDR3nt: TGTGCCAGCAGTGTACAGCCGTATAGCACAGATACGCAGTATTTT
j_gene: TRBJ2-1; d_gene: NA; abundance: NA; v_gene: TRBV5-1; CDR3aa: CASSLEVDNEQFF; CDR3nt: TGCGCCAGCAGCTTGGAAGTAGACAATGAGCAGTTCTTC